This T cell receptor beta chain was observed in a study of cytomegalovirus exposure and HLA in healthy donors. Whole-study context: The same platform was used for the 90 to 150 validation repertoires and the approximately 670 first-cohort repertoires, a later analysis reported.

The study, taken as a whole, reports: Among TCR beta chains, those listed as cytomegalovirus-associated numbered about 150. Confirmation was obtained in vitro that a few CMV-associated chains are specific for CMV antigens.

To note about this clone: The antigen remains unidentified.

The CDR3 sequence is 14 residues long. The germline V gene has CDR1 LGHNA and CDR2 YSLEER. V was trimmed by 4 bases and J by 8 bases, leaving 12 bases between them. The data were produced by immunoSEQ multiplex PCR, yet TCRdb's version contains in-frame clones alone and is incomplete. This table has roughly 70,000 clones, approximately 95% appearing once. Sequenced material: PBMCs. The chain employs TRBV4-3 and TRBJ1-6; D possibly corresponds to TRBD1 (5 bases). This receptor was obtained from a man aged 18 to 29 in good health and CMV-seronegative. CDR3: CASSLGRADSPLHF. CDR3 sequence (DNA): TGCGCCAGCAGCCTCGGCAGGGCTGATTCACCCCTCCACTTT.